Sequencing of this T cell receptor beta chain was carried out in a study of blood T cell repertoires in COVID-19. Study details: Sample material is recorded as cDNA or gDNA derived from T cells, B-cell-depleted T cells, or PBMCs.

Trimming left V 9 bases short and J 0 bases short, with 14 bases between. Germline CDR1 reads LNHDA; CDR2 reads SQIVND (reference sequence). CDR3 length: 14 amino acids. The data were produced by immunoSEQ multiplex PCR, yet TCRdb's version contains in-frame clones alone and is incomplete. The table records fewer than 500,000 clones, around 89% of them present only once. Enrolled through a virtual design, the participants were between roughly 18 and 100 years of age and came from 24 US areas. The V and J genes are TRBV19 and TRBJ1-1; a weak D match, TRBD1 (6 bases). Sequenced sample: PBMCs or T cells enriched from blood (not recorded which). The receptor was derived from a woman aged 25 to 39 with acute COVID-19. CDR3 nucleotides: TGTGCCAGCCGCAAAGGGGGATTGAACACTGAAGCTTTCTTT. Its translation: CASRKGGLNTEAFF.